Sequencing of this T cell receptor beta chain was carried out in a study of read filtering for tumor transcriptome and immune sequencing (dated by TCRdb to about 2020). With respect to the entire study: The cohort had around 16 male and approximately 15 female patients with a mean age of roughly 70 years, ranging from 47 to 80. The study compared TCR repertoires from targeted immune repertoire sequencing and bulk whole-transcriptome sequencing run on the same bone marrow samples. After DNase treatment, whole-transcriptome libraries were prepared with the TruSeq RNA Access Library Prep Kit. Per sample, about 4.05 to 10.27 million TCR-region mapped reads were obtained with IR-seq, compared with only about 80 to 1273 with RNA-seq. One of the main goals was to work out a read-filtering strategy for immune repertoire data, in particular whether clonotypes backed by only a single read should be removed. By revised international staging, roughly 8 patients were R-ISS I, about 15 were R-ISS II and more than five were R-ISS III.

What the work shows at the level of the full study, not this receptor alone: Compared with RNA-seq, IR-seq captured clonotypes at much higher depth and more reliably, and a smaller IR-seq throughput was enough to identify most shared clonotypes. Rather than purified T cells, the sorted CD138-negative fraction was a mixed bone marrow immune population. The correlation between IR-seq and RNA-seq shared clonotype proportions was increased by removal of single-read clonotypes. In IR-seq, single-read clonotypes were approximately 80% of clonotypes but approximately 3.7% of total reads; in RNA-seq they were roughly 73% of clonotypes and approximately 40% of reads.

This clonotype was recorded many times. Its antigen remains unidentified. It has no much larger one-base neighbor in the sample; base qualities were not kept. Each patient had bone marrow sampled at the time of active disease. Ficoll-Hypaque density gradient centrifugation was used to isolate bone marrow mononuclear cells. Myeloma plasma cells were removed and CD138-negative cells were collected by negative selection after labeling with CD138 magnetic microbeads on a MACS separator. Flow cytometry with CD138 antibodies on an Attune NxT was used to check how pure the isolated cells were. Total RNA was extracted with TRIzol reagent and quantified with a NanoDrop spectrophotometer. Paired RNA-seq and IR-seq were performed on the CD138-negative bone marrow sample of each patient. TCR libraries were built from 400 ng RNA with the Immunoverse kit, using molecular barcoded adaptors covering alpha/delta and beta/gamma chains. TCR library preparation was performed with the same RNA that was used for transcriptome sequencing. TCR libraries were sequenced on an Illumina HiSeq 4000 with 2 x 150 cycles. As for the authors' bioinformatics: Using MiXCR, which included quality filtering and error correction, TCR reads were aligned to human V, D, J and C references and then assembled into CDR3 clonotypes. The tcR package in R was used to analyze clonotype counts and gene usage diversity. Raw mapping reads were checked after the RNA-seq reads had been mapped by STAR aligner version 2.5.3a onto the human GRCh37 genome. To test how sequencing depth affected the clonotypes detected, IR-seq fastq files were randomly downsampled with Seqtk 1.3. TCRdb ran its own pipeline on the public reads, namely fastp trimming at Q25 and MiXCR clone calling, and kept in-frame beta chains. Rows matching on CDR3 protein sequence are summarized as one entry with the most common DNA and genes. TCRdb's processing, not the authors', yielded these V and J calls. This sample has tens of thousands of distinct CDR3 sequences in its table, and 12% of those were observed once. The top ten hold 30% to 40% of the sample.

From a lookup of the germline V gene (reference sequence), CDR1 and CDR2 are DFQATT and SNEGSKA. From the cysteine up to the phenylalanine, the CDR3 has a length of 14 residues. The DNA shown is the 42-base CDR3, in frame from base 1. The germline V and J ends show losses of 3 bases and 5 bases respectively, and no gene match explains 5 bases of the junction. The sequence joins TRBV20-1 to TRBJ2-3; 10 middle bases align to TRBD2. The sequence came from a donor aged 40 or over with multiple myeloma. The specimen was a population of CD138-negative cells sorted from bone marrow. The cell subset or site label for this specimen denotes: bone marrow mononuclear cells depleted of CD138+ plasma/myeloma cells by negative magnetic selection. CDR3 protein: CSARRAGGKDTQYF. The sequenced DNA is TGCAGTGCTAGGAGAGCGGGGGGGAAAGATACGCAGTATTTT.